The rows below give T cell receptor beta chains drawn from one sample of a study of post-analysis software for immune sequencing data. TCRdb passed the PCR reads through MiXCR, listing each CDR3 protein once. This table has approximately 730,000 distinct CDR3 sequences, about 45% appearing once. The specimen was blood. These receptors all come from a girl between 10 and 17 years old with multiple sclerosis. Both conserved end residues are part of each CDR3. D genes are given only for firm matches. The size entry is marked missing in some rows and otherwise reads once, few, many or a size class.

j_gene: TRBJ2-7
v_gene: TRBV28
abundance: .
d_gene: .
CDR3aa: CASSFPLYNEQYF
CDR3nt: TGTGCCAGCAGTTTTCCTCTATACAATGAGCAGTACTTC

j_gene: TRBJ1-2
v_gene: TRBV5-4
abundance: many
d_gene: .
CDR3aa: CASSPGESNYGYTF
CDR3nt: TGTGCCAGCAGCCCCGGAGAATCTAACTATGGCTACACCTTC

j_gene: TRBJ2-1
v_gene: TRBV7-9
abundance: .
d_gene: TRBD2
CDR3aa: CASTRLAGPYNEQFF
CDR3nt: TGTGCCAGCACCAGACTAGCGGGGCCCTACAATGAGCAGTTCTTC

j_gene: TRBJ1-4
v_gene: TRBV6-6
abundance: .
d_gene: TRBD1
CDR3aa: CASSYRARGGEKLFF
CDR3nt: TGTGCCAGCAGTTACAGGGCCAGGGGGGGTGAAAAACTGTTTTTT

j_gene: TRBJ2-1
v_gene: TRBV28
abundance: .
d_gene: .
CDR3aa: CASRTTGLGLINNEQFF
CDR3nt: TGTGCCAGCAGGACCACAGGGTTGGGACTTATTAACAATGAGCAGTTCTTC

j_gene: TRBJ2-1
v_gene: TRBV4-3
abundance: .
d_gene: TRBD2
CDR3aa: CASSQDRDYYNEQFF
CDR3nt: TGCGCCAGCAGCCAAGATCGGGACTACTACAATGAGCAGTTCTTC

j_gene: TRBJ2-1
v_gene: TRBV12-3/TRBV12-4
abundance: .
d_gene: .
CDR3aa: CASSSHTGTTLWDEQFF
CDR3nt: TGTGCCAGCAGTTCCCACACCGGGACAACGTTGTGGGATGAGCAGTTCTTC

j_gene: TRBJ2-7
v_gene: TRBV11-2
abundance: few
d_gene: .
CDR3aa: CASSPTRTRYYEQYF
CDR3nt: TGTGCCAGCAGCCCCACTCGAACCCGTTACTACGAGCAGTACTTC

j_gene: TRBJ2-7
v_gene: TRBV5-1
abundance: .
d_gene: .
CDR3aa: CASRGGTYEQYF
CDR3nt: TGCGCCAGCAGGGGCGGGACCTACGAGCAGTACTTC

j_gene: TRBJ1-1
v_gene: TRBV28
abundance: .
d_gene: .
CDR3aa: CASSFRARGENTEAFF
CDR3nt: TGTGCCAGCAGTTTTCGTGCCCGGGGCGAGAACACTGAAGCTTTCTTT

j_gene: TRBJ2-7
v_gene: TRBV6-2/TRBV6-3
abundance: .
d_gene: .
CDR3aa: CASRRGLIYEQYF
CDR3nt: TGTGCCAGCAGACGAGGACTGATATACGAGCAGTACTTC

j_gene: TRBJ1-6
v_gene: TRBV4-3
abundance: many
d_gene: .
CDR3aa: CASSQGAHGDGYSPLHF
CDR3nt: TGCGCCAGCAGCCAAGGTGCACACGGGGATGGGTATTCACCCCTCCACTTT

j_gene: TRBJ2-5
v_gene: TRBV5-1
abundance: .
d_gene: .
CDR3aa: CASSQDGPNQETQYF
CDR3nt: TGCGCCAGCAGCCAAGACGGGCCTAACCAAGAGACCCAGTACTTC

j_gene: TRBJ2-7
v_gene: TRBV7-2
abundance: .
d_gene: .
CDR3aa: CASSPRPGTPYEQYF
CDR3nt: TGTGCCAGCAGCCCCCGACCCGGGACCCCCTACGAGCAGTACTTC

j_gene: TRBJ2-7
v_gene: TRBV12-3/TRBV12-4
abundance: once
d_gene: .
CDR3aa: CASSFQGPSYEQYF
CDR3nt: TGTGCCAGCAGTTTTCAGGGCCCCTCCTACGAGCAGTACTTC

j_gene: TRBJ1-6
v_gene: TRBV5-8
abundance: .
d_gene: TRBD1
CDR3aa: CASSLYRGQGDSSPLHF
CDR3nt: TGTGCCAGCAGCTTGTACAGGGGACAGGGGGACAGTTCACCCCTCCACTTT

j_gene: TRBJ2-1
v_gene: TRBV5-1
abundance: .
d_gene: .
CDR3aa: CASSLGGSTSGQFF
CDR3nt: TGCGCCAGCAGCTTGGGAGGCAGTACATCCGGGCAGTTCTTC

j_gene: TRBJ2-1
v_gene: TRBV24-1
abundance: .
d_gene: TRBD1
CDR3aa: CATSDPGTGMRNEQFF
CDR3nt: TGTGCCACCAGTGACCCCGGGACAGGGATGCGCAATGAGCAGTTCTTC

j_gene: TRBJ1-6
v_gene: TRBV20-1
abundance: .
d_gene: TRBD1
CDR3aa: CSARDTDRGPSPLHF
CDR3nt: TGCAGTGCTAGAGATACAGACAGGGGGCCTTCACCCCTCCACTTT

j_gene: TRBJ1-2
v_gene: TRBV28
abundance: .
d_gene: TRBD1
CDR3aa: CASRSLHRGGYGYTF
CDR3nt: TGTGCCAGCAGATCGCTCCACAGGGGCGGATATGGCTACACCTTC

j_gene: TRBJ2-1
v_gene: TRBV6-1
abundance: .
d_gene: TRBD1
CDR3aa: CASSEVTGQGAYNEQFF
CDR3nt: TGTGCCAGCAGTGAAGTTACGGGACAGGGGGCCTACAATGAGCAGTTCTTC

j_gene: TRBJ2-1
v_gene: TRBV12-3/TRBV12-4
abundance: .
d_gene: .
CDR3aa: CASDVRGHNEQFF
CDR3nt: TGTGCCAGCGATGTTCGGGGACACAATGAGCAGTTCTTC

j_gene: TRBJ2-7
v_gene: TRBV7-7
abundance: .
d_gene: .
CDR3aa: CATAAGKLGEQYF
CDR3nt: TGTGCCACCGCTGCCGGTAAATTAGGCGAGCAGTACTTC

j_gene: TRBJ2-3
v_gene: TRBV6-1
abundance: .
d_gene: TRBD2
CDR3aa: CASSDSGPPDTQYF
CDR3nt: TGTGCCAGCAGTGATAGCGGGCCCCCAGATACGCAGTATTTT

j_gene: TRBJ2-1
v_gene: TRBV12-3/TRBV12-4
abundance: .
d_gene: TRBD2
CDR3aa: CASRPTSGRDNEQFF
CDR3nt: TGTGCCAGCAGGCCGACTAGCGGGAGGGACAATGAGCAGTTCTTC

j_gene: TRBJ1-6
v_gene: TRBV7-6
abundance: .
d_gene: .
CDR3aa: CASSFNRAADNSPLHF
CDR3nt: TGTGCCAGCAGCTTTAACAGGGCAGCGGATAATTCACCCCTCCACTTT

j_gene: TRBJ2-5
v_gene: TRBV6-6
abundance: .
d_gene: TRBD2
CDR3aa: CASSYRASGLQETQYF
CDR3nt: TGTGCCAGCAGTTACAGGGCTAGCGGCCTCCAAGAGACCCAGTACTTC

j_gene: TRBJ2-1
v_gene: TRBV13
abundance: .
d_gene: .
CDR3aa: CASTVAQTNEQFF
CDR3nt: TGTGCCAGCACGGTAGCGCAGACGAATGAGCAGTTCTTC

j_gene: TRBJ2-1
v_gene: TRBV20-1
abundance: few
d_gene: TRBD2
CDR3aa: CSARGGSGNEQFF
CDR3nt: TGCAGTGCTAGAGGGGGTAGCGGGAATGAGCAGTTCTTC

j_gene: TRBJ2-7
v_gene: TRBV29-1
abundance: .
d_gene: .
CDR3aa: CSVEGSGVPDEQYF
CDR3nt: TGCAGCGTTGAAGGATCAGGGGTCCCAGACGAGCAGTACTTC

j_gene: TRBJ1-4
v_gene: TRBV4-2
abundance: .
d_gene: .
CDR3aa: CASSPPTKRGEKLFF
CDR3nt: TGTGCCAGCAGCCCCCCTACCAAGCGGGGTGAAAAACTGTTTTTT

j_gene: TRBJ2-5
v_gene: TRBV20-1
abundance: .
d_gene: .
CDR3aa: CSARSRWVKETQYF
CDR3nt: TGCAGTGCTAGGTCGCGATGGGTGAAAGAGACCCAGTACTTC

j_gene: TRBJ2-3
v_gene: TRBV5-1
abundance: once
d_gene: .
CDR3aa: CASSLARGSADTQYF
CDR3nt: TGCGCCAGCAGCTTGGCTCGGGGCTCGGCAGATACGCAGTATTTT

j_gene: TRBJ2-7
v_gene: TRBV6-2/TRBV6-3
abundance: .
d_gene: TRBD1
CDR3aa: CASRGTGPEDYYEQYF
CDR3nt: TGTGCCAGCAGGGGGACAGGTCCGGAGGACTACTACGAGCAGTACTTC

j_gene: TRBJ2-7
v_gene: TRBV11-2
abundance: .
d_gene: .
CDR3aa: CASLPIAKYNEQYF
CDR3nt: TGTGCCAGCCTGCCGATAGCGAAATACAATGAGCAGTACTTC

j_gene: TRBJ2-3
v_gene: TRBV29-1
abundance: many
d_gene: TRBD1
CDR3aa: CSVEDQGADTQYF
CDR3nt: TGCAGCGTTGAAGATCAGGGGGCAGATACGCAGTATTTT

j_gene: TRBJ2-3
v_gene: TRBV3-1
abundance: .
d_gene: TRBD2
CDR3aa: CASRETSGGNTQYF
CDR3nt: TGTGCCAGCAGAGAAACTAGCGGGGGAAATACGCAGTATTTT

j_gene: TRBJ2-1
v_gene: TRBV27
abundance: .
d_gene: .
CDR3aa: CASSRRDLEPNEQFF
CDR3nt: TGTGCCAGCAGTCGTAGGGACCTCGAGCCAAATGAGCAGTTCTTC